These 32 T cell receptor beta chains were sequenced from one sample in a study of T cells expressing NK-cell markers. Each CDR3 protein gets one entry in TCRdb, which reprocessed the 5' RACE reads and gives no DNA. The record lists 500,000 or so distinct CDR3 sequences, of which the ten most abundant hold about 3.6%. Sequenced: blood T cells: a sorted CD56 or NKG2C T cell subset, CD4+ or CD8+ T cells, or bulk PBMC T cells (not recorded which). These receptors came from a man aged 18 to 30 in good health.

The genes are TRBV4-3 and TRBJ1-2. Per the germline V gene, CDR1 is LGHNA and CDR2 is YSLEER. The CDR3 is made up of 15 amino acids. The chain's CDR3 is CASSPQRGIGDGYTF.

This CDR3 reads CASSVTGQPYEQYF. V gene TRBV9 combines with J gene TRBJ2-7; with no DNA, the TCRdb D assignment of TRBD1 cannot be verified. Per the germline V gene, CDR1 is SGDLS and CDR2 is YYNGEE. The CDR3 extends over 14 amino acids.

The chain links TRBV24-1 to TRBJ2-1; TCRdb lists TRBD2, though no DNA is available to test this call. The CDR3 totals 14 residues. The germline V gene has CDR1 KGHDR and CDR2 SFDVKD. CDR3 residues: CATSGSGVYNEQFF.

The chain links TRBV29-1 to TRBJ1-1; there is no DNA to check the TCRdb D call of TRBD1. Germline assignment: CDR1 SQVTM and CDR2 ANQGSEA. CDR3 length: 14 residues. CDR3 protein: CSARRSGANTEAFF.

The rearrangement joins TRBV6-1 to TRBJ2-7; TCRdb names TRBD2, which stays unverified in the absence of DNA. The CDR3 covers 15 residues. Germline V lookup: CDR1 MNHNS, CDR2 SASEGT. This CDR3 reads CASSRYSGFSYEQYF.

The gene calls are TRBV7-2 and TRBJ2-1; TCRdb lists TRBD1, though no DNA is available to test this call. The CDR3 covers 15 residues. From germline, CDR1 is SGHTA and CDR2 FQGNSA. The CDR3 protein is CASSLEGTGYNEQFF.

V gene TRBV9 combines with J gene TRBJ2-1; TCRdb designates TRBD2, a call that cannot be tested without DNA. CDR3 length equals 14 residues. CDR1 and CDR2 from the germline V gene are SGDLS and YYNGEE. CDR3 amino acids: CASSVVASGEEQFF.

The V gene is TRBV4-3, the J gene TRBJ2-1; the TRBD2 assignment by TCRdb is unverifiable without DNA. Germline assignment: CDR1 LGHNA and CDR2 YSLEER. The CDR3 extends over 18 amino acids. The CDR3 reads CASSQGLAGVGGDNEQFF.

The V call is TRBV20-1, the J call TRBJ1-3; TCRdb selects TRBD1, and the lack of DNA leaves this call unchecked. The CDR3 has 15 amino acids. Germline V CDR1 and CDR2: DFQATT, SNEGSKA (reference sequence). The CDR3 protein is CSASPDRTSGNTIYF.

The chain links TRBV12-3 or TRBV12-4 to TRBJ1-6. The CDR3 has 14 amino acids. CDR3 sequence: CASSFGNLESPLHF.

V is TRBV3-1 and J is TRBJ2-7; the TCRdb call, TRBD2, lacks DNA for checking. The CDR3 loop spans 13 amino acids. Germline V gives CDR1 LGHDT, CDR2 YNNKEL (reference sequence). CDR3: CASSHGPFYEQYF.

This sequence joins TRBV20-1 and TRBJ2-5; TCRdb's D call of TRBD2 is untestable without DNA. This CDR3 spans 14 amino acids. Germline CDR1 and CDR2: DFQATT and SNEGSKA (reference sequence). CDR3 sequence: CSAVTSESPADQYF.

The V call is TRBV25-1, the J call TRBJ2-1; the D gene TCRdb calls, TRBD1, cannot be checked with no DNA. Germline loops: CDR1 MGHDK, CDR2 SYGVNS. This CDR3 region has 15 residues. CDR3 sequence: CASSEWGTAHNEQFF.

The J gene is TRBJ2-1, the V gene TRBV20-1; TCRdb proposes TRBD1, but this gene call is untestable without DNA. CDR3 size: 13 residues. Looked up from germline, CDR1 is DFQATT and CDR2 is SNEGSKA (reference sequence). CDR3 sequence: CSARDAPTPEQFF.

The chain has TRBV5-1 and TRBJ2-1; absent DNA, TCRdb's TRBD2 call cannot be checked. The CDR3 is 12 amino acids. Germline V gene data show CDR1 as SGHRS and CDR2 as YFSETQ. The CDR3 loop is CASSLAPGLAVF.

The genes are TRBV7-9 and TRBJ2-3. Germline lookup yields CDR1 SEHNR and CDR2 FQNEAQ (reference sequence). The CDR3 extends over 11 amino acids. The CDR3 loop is CASEPEDTQYF.

The CDR3 is CASSVGSGTGYSPLHF. The V gene is TRBV9, the J gene TRBJ1-6; the D gene TCRdb calls, TRBD1, cannot be checked with no DNA. Per germline, CDR1 SGDLS and CDR2 YYNGEE. CDR3 size: 16 residues.

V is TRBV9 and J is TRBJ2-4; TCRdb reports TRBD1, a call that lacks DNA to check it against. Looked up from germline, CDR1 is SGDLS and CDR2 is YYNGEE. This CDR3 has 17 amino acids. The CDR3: CASSVDSVRREGSIQYF.

CDR3 amino acids: CASSYSREVYNSPLHF. The gene calls are TRBV6-5 and TRBJ1-6. The CDR3 sequence is 16 residues long. Germline V CDR1 and CDR2: MNHEY, SVGAGI.

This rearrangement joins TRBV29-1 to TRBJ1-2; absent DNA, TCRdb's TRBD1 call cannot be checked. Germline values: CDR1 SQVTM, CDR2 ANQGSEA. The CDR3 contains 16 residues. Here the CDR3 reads CSVDGALRILSNGYTF.

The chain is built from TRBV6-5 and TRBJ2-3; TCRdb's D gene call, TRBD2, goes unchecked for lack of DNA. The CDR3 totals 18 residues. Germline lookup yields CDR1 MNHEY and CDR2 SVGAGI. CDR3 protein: CASSYYRGLAGVQDTQYF.

CDR3 loop: CASSLEQRNTGELFF. The chain recombines TRBV5-4 with TRBJ2-2. The germline CDR1 and CDR2 sequences are SGHNT and YYREEE (reference sequence). The CDR3 runs 15 residues.

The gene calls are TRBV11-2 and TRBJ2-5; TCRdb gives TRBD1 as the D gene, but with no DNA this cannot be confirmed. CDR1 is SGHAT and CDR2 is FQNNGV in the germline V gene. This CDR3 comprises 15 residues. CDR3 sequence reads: CASSLENRDLETQYF. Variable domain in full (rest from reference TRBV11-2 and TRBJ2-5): EAGVAQSPRYKIIEKRQSVAFWCNPISGHATLYWYQQILGQGPKLLIQFQNNGVVDDSQLPKDRFSAERLKGVDSTLKIQPAKLEDSAVYLCASSLENRDLETQYFGPGTRLLVL.

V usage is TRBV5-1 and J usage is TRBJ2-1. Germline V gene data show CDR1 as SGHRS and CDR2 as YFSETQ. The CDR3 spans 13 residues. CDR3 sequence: CASSSVTKREQFF. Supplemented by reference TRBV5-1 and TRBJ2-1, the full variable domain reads KAGVTQTPRYLIKTRGQQVTLSCSPISGHRSVSWYQQTPGQGLQFLFEYFSETQRNKGNFPGRFSGRQFSNSRSEMNVSTLELGDSALYLCASSSVTKREQFFGPGTRLTVL.

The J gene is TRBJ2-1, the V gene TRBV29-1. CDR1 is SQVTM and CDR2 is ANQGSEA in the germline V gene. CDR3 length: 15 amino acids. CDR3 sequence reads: CSVEGSTVTYNEQFF.

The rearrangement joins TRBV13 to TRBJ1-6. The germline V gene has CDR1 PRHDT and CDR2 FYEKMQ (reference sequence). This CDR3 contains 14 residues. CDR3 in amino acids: CASSLVAGGSPLHF. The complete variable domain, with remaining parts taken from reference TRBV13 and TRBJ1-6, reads AAGVIQSPRHLIKEKRETATLKCYPIPRHDTVYWYQQGPGQDPQFLISFYEKMQSDKGSIPDRFSAQQFSDYHSELNMSSLELGDSALYFCASSLVAGGSPLHFGNGTRLTVT.

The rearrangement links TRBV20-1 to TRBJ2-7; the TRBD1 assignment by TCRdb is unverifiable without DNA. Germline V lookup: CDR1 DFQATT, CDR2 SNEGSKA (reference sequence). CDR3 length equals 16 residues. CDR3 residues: CSARDLLTGRSYEQYF.

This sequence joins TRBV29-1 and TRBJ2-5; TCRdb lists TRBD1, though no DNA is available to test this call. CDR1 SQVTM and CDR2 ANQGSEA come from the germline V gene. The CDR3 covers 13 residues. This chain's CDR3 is CSVGGSFGETQYF.

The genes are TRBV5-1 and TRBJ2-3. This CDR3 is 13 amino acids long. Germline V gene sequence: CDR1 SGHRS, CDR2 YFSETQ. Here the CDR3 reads CASSLASTDTQYF.

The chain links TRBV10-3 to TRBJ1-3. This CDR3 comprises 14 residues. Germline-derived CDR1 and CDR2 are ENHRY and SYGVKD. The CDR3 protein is CATNSGTSGNTIYF.

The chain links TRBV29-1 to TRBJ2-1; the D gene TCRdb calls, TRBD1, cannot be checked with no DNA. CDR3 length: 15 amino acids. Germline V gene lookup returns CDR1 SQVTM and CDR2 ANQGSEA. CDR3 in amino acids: CSVLAGIRLRSEQFF.

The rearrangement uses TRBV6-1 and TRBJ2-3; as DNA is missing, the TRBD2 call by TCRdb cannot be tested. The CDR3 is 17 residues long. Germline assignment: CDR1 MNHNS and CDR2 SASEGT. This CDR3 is CASSPQKLAGVKDTQYF.